This T cell receptor (beta chain) was retrieved from a study of spatial heterogeneity in lung cancer. Sample time point: sample taken at primary tumor resection. Unsorted samples of tumor, nontumor lung or frozen PBMC had their whole RNA sequenced. The donors were 70 or so patients with non-small cell lung cancer that was early-stage and untreated. The germline V gene encodes CDR1 SGHTA and CDR2 FQGNSA. The CDR3 is 15 residues long. V shed 5 bases and J 2 bases; nucleotides not matched to a gene: 6. Each molecule of TCR cDNA was tagged with one unique molecular identifier. TCRdb recomputed calls from the 5' RACE reads with MiXCR, one row per CDR3 protein. This table holds under 8,000 distinct CDR3 sequences, about 3.9% found once.

The chain uses TRBV7-2 and TRBJ2-5, with 9 bases matching TRBD2. The sample consisted of normal lung tissue next to the tumor, taken at surgery. This receptor was taken from a female donor with early-stage non-small cell lung cancer. CDR3 sequence reads: CASSRGTSRQETQYF. The DNA of the CDR3 is TGTGCCAGCAGCCGCGGGACTAGCAGGCAAGAGACCCAGTACTTC.